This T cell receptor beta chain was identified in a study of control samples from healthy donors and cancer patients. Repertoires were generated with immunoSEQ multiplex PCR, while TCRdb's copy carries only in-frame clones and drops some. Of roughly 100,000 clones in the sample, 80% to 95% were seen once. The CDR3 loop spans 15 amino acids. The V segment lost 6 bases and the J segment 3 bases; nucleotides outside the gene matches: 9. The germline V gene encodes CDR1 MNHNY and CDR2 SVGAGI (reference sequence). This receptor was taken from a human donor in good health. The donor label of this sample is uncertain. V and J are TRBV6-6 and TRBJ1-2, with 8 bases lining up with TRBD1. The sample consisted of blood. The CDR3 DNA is TGTGCCAGCAGGCTGGGCCAGGGGGCTGACTATGGCTACACCTTC. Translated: CASRLGQGADYGYTF.